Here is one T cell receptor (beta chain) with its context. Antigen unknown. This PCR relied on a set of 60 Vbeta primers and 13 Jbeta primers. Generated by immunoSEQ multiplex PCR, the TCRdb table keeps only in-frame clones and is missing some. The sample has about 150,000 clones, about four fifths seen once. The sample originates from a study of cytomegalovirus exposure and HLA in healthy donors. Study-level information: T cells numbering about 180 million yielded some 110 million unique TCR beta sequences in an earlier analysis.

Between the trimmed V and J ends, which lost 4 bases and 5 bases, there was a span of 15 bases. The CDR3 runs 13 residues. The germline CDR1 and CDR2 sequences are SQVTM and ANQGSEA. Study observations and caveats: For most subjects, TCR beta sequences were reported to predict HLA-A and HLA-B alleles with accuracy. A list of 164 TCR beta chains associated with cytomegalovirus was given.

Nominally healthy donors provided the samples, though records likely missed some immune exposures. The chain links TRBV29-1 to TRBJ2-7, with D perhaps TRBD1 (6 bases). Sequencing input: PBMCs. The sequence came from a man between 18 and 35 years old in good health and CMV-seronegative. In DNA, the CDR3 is TGCAGCGTTGGGACTTACAGGGACCACGAGCAGTACTTC. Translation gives CSVGTYRDHEQYF.